The subject of this entry is one T cell receptor (beta chain). This entry is derived from a study of T cells in Graves' hyperthyroidism and ophthalmopathy. TCR beta CDR3 region amplification was performed from RNA transcripts. HTBI primers drove first-round RT-PCR of the TCR CDR3. MiXCR, run by TCRdb on the multiplex PCR reads, gives a single entry per CDR3 protein. The sample records some 200,000 distinct CDR3 sequences, roughly 17% being singletons. Germline values: CDR1 MNHEY, CDR2 SVGEGT. V lost 0 bases, J lost 0 bases, and 4 bases stayed unmatched. This CDR3 has 17 residues. PBMCs stemmed from approximately 9.1 ml fresh peripheral blood.

The receptor was derived from a man aged 50 to 60 with Graves' hyperthyroidism. Sequencing was performed on blood. The rearrangement links TRBV6-2 or TRBV6-3 to TRBJ2-7; 11 nucleotides line up with TRBD2. The CDR3, as DNA: TGTGCCAGCAGTTACTCCTTAGCGGGAGGGAGCTCCTACGAGCAGTACTTC. Translating it yields CASSYSLAGGSSYEQYF.